The 22 T cell receptor beta chains given below trace back to one sample, sequenced in a study of T-cell reconstitution after alpha-beta-depleted transplantation in children. Using unique molecular identifiers, the investigators prepared the TCRbeta library. One entry per CDR3 protein, called by TCRdb with MiXCR from the PCR reads. The sample comprises about 400,000 distinct CDR3 sequences, around 20% of which are singletons, and less than 4.5% rests with the top ten. Specimen: PBMCs from the stem cell graft donor, collected from the stem cell graft. The origin of the receptors is a human donor who donated a stem cell graft to a child with acute myeloid leukemia.

The V gene is TRBV20-1, the J gene TRBJ2-1, with D perhaps TRBD1 or TRBD2 (6 bases each). Germline-derived CDR1 and CDR2 are DFQATT and SNEGSKA (reference sequence). The V end was cut by 6 bases, the J end by 9 bases, with 15 bases between. CDR3 length: 12 amino acids. CDR3 sequence (DNA): TGCAGTGCCCGGGGGCGAGCTAGTGAGCAGTTCTTC. Amino acids: CSARGRASEQFF.

This clonotype has a handful of counts. The rearrangement links TRBV20-1 to TRBJ2-7; D is possibly TRBD1 (5 bases). Germline CDR1 DFQATT, CDR2 SNEGSKA (reference sequence). The V end lost 3 bases, the J end lost 3 bases, and 9 bases lay between the germline ends. The CDR3 consists of 12 residues. The CDR3 reads CSASRDIYEQYF. The CDR3 DNA reads as TGCAGTGCTAGCAGGGATATCTACGAGCAGTACTTC.

The chain couples TRBV29-1 to TRBJ2-3; the D gene is possibly TRBD2 (6 bases). CDR1 and CDR2 (germline): SQVTM, ANQGSEA. This CDR3 contains 13 residues. With 8 bases removed from V and 0 bases from J, the gap between germline ends came to 12 bases. The CDR3 region is CSLRTTSTDTQYF. Written as DNA, the CDR3 is TGCAGCCTCCGGACTACTAGCACAGATACGCAGTATTTT.

This clonotype was seen only a few times. V and J are TRBV4-3 and TRBJ1-2; 8 nucleotides agree with TRBD1. The V and J ends lost 4 bases and 9 bases, in that order; junction bases with no gene match: 7. CDR3 size: 13 residues. The germline V gene has CDR1 LGHNA and CDR2 YSLEER. The CDR3 DNA sequence: TGCGCCAGCAGCCGAATCCGACAGGGGAGCTACACCTTC. Its translation: CASSRIRQGSYTF.

This clonotype was detected a few times. The chain carries TRBV2 and TRBJ2-1; 11 positions match TRBD2. The germline gives CDR1 SNHLY, CDR2 FYNNEI. The length of the CDR3 is 14 residues. V lost 8 bases to trimming and J lost 4 bases; unmatched junction nucleotides: 4. CDR3 in amino acids: CASARLAGYNEQFF. CDR3 nucleotide sequence: TGTGCCAGCGCCCGACTAGCGGGATACAATGAGCAGTTCTTC.

This clonotype occurred a few times. V and J are TRBV28 and TRBJ2-1; the D gene is possibly TRBD2 (5 bases). The CDR3 has 15 amino acids. V dropped 3 bases and J dropped 7 bases, with 16 bases sitting between them. Germline assignment: CDR1 MDHEN and CDR2 SYDVKM. The DNA of the CDR3 is TGTGCCAGCAGTTTCCCACCCAAGTCGGGAAATGAGCAGTTCTTC. This encodes CASSFPPKSGNEQFF.

This clonotype occurred many times. The J gene is TRBJ1-5, the V gene TRBV4-3; no clear D. Between the trimmed V and J ends, which lost 0 bases and 7 bases, there was a span of 7 bases. The V gene's germline CDR1 is LGHNA and CDR2 YSLEER. CDR3 length: 13 amino acids. DNA of the CDR3: TGCGCCAGCAGCCAAGATTTCGTCCAGCCCCAGCATTTT. This encodes CASSQDFVQPQHF.

This clonotype was seen at least ten times. V usage is TRBV20-1 and J usage is TRBJ2-7; D could derive from TRBD1 or TRBD2 (5 bases each). Trimming stripped 1 base from V and 5 bases from J, with 9 bases between. The CDR3 is 12 residues long. The V gene's germline CDR1 is DFQATT and CDR2 SNEGSKA (reference sequence). This chain's CDR3 is CSARGGIDEQYF. Here the CDR3 DNA reads TGCAGTGCTAGAGGGGGGATCGACGAGCAGTACTTC.

This clonotype was recorded many times. For the CDR3, the DNA is TGTGCCAGCAGTTTAAGCCGAATACCCTACAATGAGCAGTTCTTC. Its translation: CASSLSRIPYNEQFF. The rearrangement links TRBV12-3 or TRBV12-4 to TRBJ2-1; D remains ambiguous. This CDR3 region has 15 residues. V was trimmed by 2 bases and J by 2 bases, leaving 10 bases between them.

V is TRBV5-1 and J is TRBJ2-7; D is possibly TRBD1 or TRBD2 (5 bases each). V gave up 0 bases and J gave up 2 bases, with 12 bases separating them. Germline V gene data show CDR1 as SGHRS and CDR2 as YFSETQ. The CDR3 is 15 residues long. This chain's CDR3 is CASSLDGDATYEQYF. CDR3 DNA: TGCGCCAGCAGCTTGGATGGGGACGCGACCTACGAGCAGTACTTC.

The chain links TRBV5-1 to TRBJ1-2; 7 bases match TRBD1. Trimming cost V 0 bases and J 4 bases; bases outside gene matches: 9. The CDR3 has 16 residues. Germline lookup yields CDR1 SGHRS and CDR2 YFSETQ. This chain's CDR3 is CASSLAGDRTTYGYTF. DNA for the CDR3: TGCGCCAGCAGCTTGGCGGGGGACAGAACAACCTATGGCTACACCTTC.

This clonotype was recorded a few times. The chain employs TRBV6-5 and TRBJ2-5; D possibly corresponds to TRBD1 (5 bases). CDR1 is MNHEY, CDR2 SVGAGI, per germline. There are 13 residues in the CDR3. Trimming pared 4 bases from V and 5 bases from J, leaving 11 bases between. This CDR3 reads CASSSRAWETQYF. CDR3 coding DNA: TGTGCCAGCAGTTCCAGGGCGTGGGAGACCCAGTACTTC.

Many counts were recorded for this clonotype. The chain carries TRBV29-1 and TRBJ2-1; D not certain. V was cut by 4 bases and J by 10 bases, with 5 bases left in between. The length of the CDR3 is 9 residues. Germline CDR1 SQVTM, CDR2 ANQGSEA. The CDR3 spells CSVGAEQFF. CDR3 bases: TGCAGCGTTGGAGCGGAGCAGTTCTTC.

The chain combines TRBV20-1 with TRBJ2-3; 10 bases are shared with TRBD2. CDR3 length: 19 residues. The V gene end was trimmed by 1 base and the J gene end by 5 bases; junction bases not matched to a gene: 18. Germline V CDR1 and CDR2: DFQATT, SNEGSKA (reference sequence). CDR3 coding DNA: TGCAGTGCTAGAGGAGGCCCTCTTCTAGCGGGAGTGTCAATAGATACGCAGTATTTT. As protein: CSARGGPLLAGVSIDTQYF.

The J gene is TRBJ2-7, the V gene TRBV29-1; 14 nucleotides agree with TRBD2. The CDR3 totals 14 residues. Germline values: CDR1 SQVTM, CDR2 ANQGSEA. V lost 6 bases to trimming and J lost 2 bases; unmatched junction nucleotides: 3. The CDR3 nucleotides are TGCAGCGTCGTGACTAGCGGGAGGGCCTACGAGCAGTACTTC. It specifies CSVVTSGRAYEQYF.

The CDR3 is CAISGGLAGGSSYEQYF. Here the CDR3 DNA reads TGTGCCATCAGCGGGGGACTAGCGGGAGGATCCTCCTACGAGCAGTACTTC. The genes are TRBV10-3 and TRBJ2-7, with TRBD2 matching 15 bases. The CDR3 has 17 amino acids. CDR1 is ENHRY and CDR2 is SYGVKD in the germline V gene. V gave up 6 bases and J gave up 0 bases; unmatched junction bases: 6.

This clonotype occurred many times. V usage is TRBV29-1 and J usage is TRBJ1-1; tentatively, D is TRBD1 (6 bases). Germline V CDR1 and CDR2: SQVTM, ANQGSEA. The CDR3 totals 13 residues. Trimming stripped 3 bases from V and 6 bases from J, with 14 bases between. DNA of the CDR3: TGCAGCGTTGAGTCGGGGGCCGGAGCTGAAGCTTTCTTT. Amino acid sequence: CSVESGAGAEAFF.

This clonotype was picked up a small number of times. The chain links TRBV12-3 or TRBV12-4 to TRBJ2-4; D might be TRBD2 (6 bases). V was shortened by 7 bases and J by 0 bases, with 22 bases between the two germline ends. The length of the CDR3 is 18 residues. The CDR3 DNA follows: TGTGCCAGCAACCCGGGACTGAGGGATGCTGTAGCCAAAAACATTCAGTACTTC. This sequence encodes CASNPGLRDAVAKNIQYF.

This clonotype was seen a handful of times. The chain joins TRBV4-3 to TRBJ2-7; no reliable D call. CDR1 and CDR2 from the germline V gene are LGHNA and YSLEER. The V gene lost 4 bases and the J gene lost 3 bases, with 10 bases spanning the gap. The CDR3 covers 13 residues. The CDR3 DNA follows: TGCGCCAGCAGCCCTAAAGCCCGCTACGAGCAGTACTTC. It codes for CASSPKARYEQYF.

The rearrangement links TRBV12-3 or TRBV12-4 to TRBJ2-7, with D possibly being TRBD1 (5 bases). This CDR3 contains 15 residues. The ends were cut back, 1 base at V and 6 bases at J, with 16 bases in the middle. The CDR3, as DNA: TGTGCCAGCAGTTTAGGGCCTGCAGGGCATCGCGAGCAGTACTTC. Its protein product is CASSLGPAGHREQYF.

This clonotype was counted at least ten times. The rearrangement links TRBV29-1 to TRBJ1-1, with D unresolved. This CDR3 contains 13 residues. V lost 0 bases to trimming and J lost 1 base, with 6 bases between them. The V gene's germline CDR1 is SQVTM and CDR2 ANQGSEA. The CDR3 reads CSVEEGWNTEAFF. In nucleotides, the CDR3 is TGCAGCGTTGAAGAAGGCTGGAACACTGAAGCTTTCTTT.

This chain links TRBV4-3 with TRBJ2-1; no clear D. The germline V gene has CDR1 LGHNA and CDR2 YSLEER. Trimming stripped 1 base from V and 8 bases from J, with 12 bases between. The CDR3 is made up of 14 amino acids. CDR3 loop: CASSQVSEIDEQFF. The CDR3 DNA is TGCGCCAGCAGCCAAGTCTCAGAGATCGATGAGCAGTTCTTC.